Shown below are 8 T cell receptor beta chains from a single sample sequenced in a study of T cell responses to AZD1222 COVID-19 vaccine. Clones were sequenced by immunoSEQ multiplex PCR, and TCRdb holds only the in-frame ones, with some missing. The sample contains about 170,000 clones, over 90% of which appear only once. The sequencing used peripheral blood, collected on day 0 of AZD1222 vaccination. All receptors come from an adult in good health.

The chain carries TRBV5-6 and TRBJ2-5; a possible D gene is TRBD1 (6 bases). The CDR3 runs 16 residues. Deletions cut 4 bases from V and 5 bases from J, with 21 bases between. Germline V lookup: CDR1 SGHDT, CDR2 YYEEEE. CDR3 nucleotides: TGTGCCAGCAGCCTGTCCCCAACAGGGTACGGGGAGACCCAGTACTTC. It is translated as CASSLSPTGYGETQYF.

The genes are TRBV19 and TRBJ1-1; 8 bases agree with TRBD1. Per the germline V gene, CDR1 is LNHDA and CDR2 is SQIVND (reference sequence). Trimming removed 3 bases from V and 6 bases from J; junction bases left unmatched: 6. The CDR3 is made up of 14 amino acids. CDR3 sequence reads: CASSMRTGLAEAFF. For the CDR3, the DNA is TGTGCCAGTAGTATGCGGACAGGGTTAGCTGAAGCTTTCTTT.

The J gene is TRBJ2-7, the V gene TRBV18, with TRBD1 as a possible D gene (6 bases). Per germline, CDR1 KGHSH and CDR2 LQKENI. CDR3 length equals 14 residues. V lost 5 bases, J lost 3 bases, and 14 bases lay in between. In DNA, the CDR3 is TGTGCCAGCTCAGGACAGCGAGCCGACTACGAGCAGTACTTC. Its protein is CASSGQRADYEQYF. Using reference TRBV18 and TRBJ2-7 for the parts outside the CDR3, the full variable domain is NAGVMQNPRHLVRRRGQEARLRCSPMKGHSHVYWYRQLPEEGLKFMVYLQKENIIDESGMPKERFSAEFPKEGPSILRIQQVVRGDSAAYFCASSGQRADYEQYFGPGTRLTVT.

The J gene is TRBJ2-2, the V gene TRBV27; D perhaps matches TRBD2 (6 bases). The length of the CDR3 is 15 residues. Trimming removed 6 bases at V and 4 bases at J, with 15 bases between. Per the germline V gene, CDR1 is MNHEY and CDR2 is SMNVEV (reference sequence). CDR3 sequence reads: CASSTVGGGTGELFF. CDR3 nucleotide sequence: TGTGCCAGCAGCACAGTCGGGGGAGGCACCGGGGAGCTGTTTTTT.

CDR3 amino acids: CASSGQGVPEAFF. The CDR3 region has the DNA TGTGCCAGTAGTGGACAGGGGGTACCTGAAGCTTTCTTT. V gene TRBV19 combines with J gene TRBJ1-1, with 10 bases identical to TRBD1. The germline CDR1 and CDR2 sequences are LNHDA and SQIVND (reference sequence). This CDR3 region has 13 residues. J lost 6 bases, V lost 5 bases, and 3 bases had no gene match.

In this sample, this clone turned up once. The V gene is TRBV2, the J gene TRBJ2-3; D is unclear. The length of the CDR3 is 11 residues. V dropped 6 bases and J dropped 2 bases, with 3 bases sitting between them. CDR1 is SNHLY, CDR2 FYNNEI, per germline. The CDR3 here is CASRYTDTQYF. The CDR3 DNA sequence: TGTGCCAGCAGGTACACAGATACGCAGTATTTT.

The rearrangement joins TRBV5-1 to TRBJ2-1; 7 bases match TRBD1. Per the germline V gene, CDR1 is SGHRS and CDR2 is YFSETQ. Trimming cost V 4 bases and J 4 bases; bases outside gene matches: 2. The CDR3 has 13 amino acids. The CDR3 sequence: CASSQGQYNEQFF. The CDR3 nucleotides are TGCGCCAGCAGCCAGGGACAGTACAATGAGCAGTTCTTC.

The V call is TRBV3-1 (or the pseudogene TRBV3-2), the J call TRBJ2-3; TRBD2 aligns across 8 bases. J lost 2 bases, V lost 1 base, and 8 bases had no gene match. Germline lookup yields CDR1 LGHDT and CDR2 YNNKEL (reference sequence). The CDR3 has 17 residues. CDR3 sequence (DNA): TGTGCCAGCAGCCAAGCGGGACTAGACCCCTACACAGATACGCAGTATTTT. Translation gives CASSQAGLDPYTDTQYF.